This T cell receptor beta chain appears in the sequencing data of a study of Ad26.COV2.S vaccination and SARS-CoV-2 variants (dated by TCRdb to 2020 to 2023). Context from the whole study: Sequencing of the TCRbeta repertoire served to evaluate the specificity and breadth of SARS-CoV-2-reactive T cell receptors following Ad26.COV2.S vaccination. A total of some 30 samples were included in the TCR-sequenced set, comprising some 20 Ad26.COV2.S vaccine recipients, 5 placebo recipients and 8 SARS-CoV-2 convalescent individuals.

Comments on this clone: Its antigen is not yet known. No base quality information exists; no much larger clone differs at one position.

TCRbeta CDR3 regions were sequenced with the immunoSEQ Assay. After extraction, genomic DNA underwent amplification by bias-controlled multiplex PCR, followed by high-throughput sequencing. The source study handled its data this way. To quantify the absolute abundance of each unique TCRbeta CDR3 region, sequences were collapsed and filtered. T cell fraction was estimated by normalizing TCRbeta template counts to usable DNA, which was measured by amplifying reference genes present in all nucleated cells. Repertoire TCRs were annotated as SARS-CoV-2-specific by exact matching of V gene, CDR3 amino acid sequence and J gene to a known reactive TCR set. The reference SARS-CoV-2 TCR set was derived from MIRA and filtered for enrichment in COVID-19-positive ImmuneCODE repertoires, a step that removed public or cross-reactive TCRs. Using the MIRA antigens, annotated TCRs were further analysed by specific ORF or by position within an ORF. Breadth was defined as the number of annotated unique rearrangements divided by the total number of unique productive rearrangements, and depth was defined as the summed frequency of the annotated unique rearrangements. Two-sided Wilcoxon rank-sum tests were applied when comparing TCR breadth between groups. The source is immuneACCESS, and TCRdb retained only in-frame sequences with V and J called. Part of the clones is not carried over; for the studies checked, unresolved V genes explain less than half of this, and the remainder is unexplained. The V and J calls and clone size are taken from that table; D and trimming were inferred from the DNA. The sample table shows 180,000 or so clones, and roughly nine tenths are seen once. The ten biggest clones cover over 4.5% of the sample.

Paper-wide results and their limitations: Compared with placebo recipients, Ad26.COV2.S recipients showed higher spike-specific TCR breadth (P = 0.0014). The authors noted that total T cell responses may have been underestimated by the TCR breadth and depth analyses. Comparable non-spike TCR breadth was observed between vaccine and placebo recipients, consistent with only spike being contained in the vaccine. After vaccination, spike-specific CD8+ and CD4+ T cell responses were reported to show substantial breadth.

Taken with the paper, the label for time point translates to: individuals recovered from natural SARS-CoV-2 infection. The source of this sequence is a human donor who had recovered from COVID-19. The material was peripheral blood, obtained after recovery from COVID-19.

The DNA is TGCGCCAGCAGCCAAGACGGGGGGGATACGCAGTATTTT. Translation gives CASSQDGGDTQYF. The V gene is TRBV4-1 and the J gene is TRBJ2-3; 7 central bases correspond to TRBD2. V loses 0 bases at its end and J loses 6 bases; junction bases beyond the gene matches: 0. The germline V gene provides CDR1 MGHRA and CDR2 YSYEKL. From cysteine to phenylalanine, the CDR3 is 13 amino acids long. The read is trimmed to its CDR3 DNA, 39 bases read in frame from base 1.